This passage covers 22 T cell receptor beta chains from one sample sequenced in a study of blood T cell repertoires in COVID-19. Libraries were prepared by immunoSEQ multiplex PCR; TCRdb keeps only in-frame clonotypes and omits some of them. In the table there are approximately 280,000 clones, just under 90% of which are singletons. The sequencing sample was made of PBMCs or T cells enriched from blood (not recorded which). The receptors come from a woman aged 55-69 years who had recovered from COVID-19.

V usage is TRBV30 and J usage is TRBJ1-5; 8 bases are shared with TRBD1. The length of the CDR3 is 15 residues. V shed 5 bases and J 4 bases; nucleotides not matched to a gene: 10. Germline lookup yields CDR1 GTSNPN and CDR2 SVGIG (reference sequence). The CDR3: CAWSKLDRGNQPQHF. The CDR3 DNA sequence: TGTGCCTGGTCCAAACTTGACAGGGGAAATCAGCCCCAGCATTTT.

This rearrangement joins TRBV9 to TRBJ2-3; 7 bases map to TRBD2. After removal of 0 bases from V and 4 bases from J, the junction contained 14 bases not matched to a gene. Germline V CDR1 and CDR2: SGDLS, YYNGEE. The CDR3 is made up of 18 amino acids. CDR3 region: CASSVGRRLAVGADTQYF. In DNA form, the CDR3 reads TGTGCCAGCAGCGTAGGGAGACGGCTAGCGGTGGGGGCAGATACGCAGTATTTT.

V is TRBV6-1 and J is TRBJ1-2; a possible D gene is TRBD1 (5 bases). This CDR3 spans 15 amino acids. Germline assignment: CDR1 MNHNS and CDR2 SASEGT. V was clipped by 3 bases and J by 2 bases, with 13 bases between them. CDR3 residues: CASSEPAGGNYGYTF. DNA of the CDR3: TGTGCCAGCAGTGAGCCGGCTGGGGGGAACTATGGCTACACCTTC.

The chain joins TRBV9 to TRBJ2-3; 8 bases match TRBD1. Trimming removed 0 bases from V and 3 bases from J; junction bases left unmatched: 9. This CDR3 comprises 17 residues. Germline CDR1 and CDR2: SGDLS and YYNGEE. The CDR3 is CASSVGRQGPLTDTQYF. As DNA, the CDR3 is TGTGCCAGCAGCGTAGGTCGACAGGGGCCTCTGACAGATACGCAGTATTTT. Combining the CDR3 with reference TRBV9 and TRBJ2-3 gives the whole variable domain DSGVTQTPKHLITATGQRVTLRCSPRSGDLSVYWYQQSLDQGLQFLIQYYNGEERAKGNILERFSAQQFPDLHSELNLSSLELGDSALYFCASSVGRQGPLTDTQYFGPGTRLTVL.

V gene TRBV28 combines with J gene TRBJ2-3; TRBD1 agrees at 9 bases. V lost 4 bases to trimming and J lost 9 bases; unmatched junction nucleotides: 20. The germline CDR1 and CDR2 sequences are MDHEN and SYDVKM. The CDR3 extends over 18 amino acids. CDR3 nucleotides: TGTGCCAGCAGTTCCACCGCCTACGGGACAGGGTCCCGACCGACGCAGTATTTT. Amino acid sequence: CASSSTAYGTGSRPTQYF. Full variable domain (missing parts from reference TRBV28 and TRBJ2-3): DVKVTQSSRYLVKRTGEKVFLECVQDMDHENMFWYRQDPGLGLRLIYFSYDVKMKEKGDIPEGYSVSREKKERFSLILESASTNQTSMYLCASSSTAYGTGSRPTQYFGPGTRLTVL.

The chain combines TRBV19 with TRBJ1-1; possible D gene TRBD1, 6 bases. The V and J ends lost 6 bases and 2 bases respectively, with 13 bases between them. Germline V gives CDR1 LNHDA, CDR2 SQIVND (reference sequence). CDR3 length equals 14 residues. CDR3 residues: CASSPWGPNTEAFF. In DNA form, the CDR3 reads TGTGCCAGTAGCCCATGGGGGCCTAACACTGAAGCTTTCTTT.

V is TRBV7-9 and J is TRBJ1-2; 8 nucleotides agree with TRBD1. V trimming: 4 bases; J trimming: 8 bases; junction bases outside the gene matches: 18. This CDR3 is built from 17 residues. Germline V gene lookup returns CDR1 SEHNR and CDR2 FQNEAQ (reference sequence). The CDR3 DNA is TGTGCCAGCAGCTATATTTTATCTGGACAGGGAATTGAAGGCTACACCTTC. Its translation: CASSYILSGQGIEGYTF. The full variable domain, in which reference TRBV7-9 and TRBJ1-2 provide the parts outside the CDR3, is DTGVSQNPRHKITKRGQNVTFRCDPISEHNRLYWYRQTLGQGPEFLTYFQNEAQLEKSRLLSDRFSAERPKGSFSTLEIQRTEQGDSAMYLCASSYILSGQGIEGYTFGSGTRLTVV.

This clone was seen a handful of times. V is TRBV24-1 and J is TRBJ1-2; D is possibly TRBD1 (6 bases). Germline CDR1 reads KGHDR; CDR2 reads SFDVKD. This CDR3 spans 13 amino acids. Deletions cut 10 bases from V and 0 bases from J, with 11 bases between. CDR3 DNA sequence: TGTGCCACGTCGGACAGCACTAACTATGGCTACACCTTC. It codes for CATSDSTNYGYTF.

The chain is built from TRBV6-5 and TRBJ1-1, with D hard to call. The CDR3 spans 14 residues. Trimming pared 2 bases from V and 5 bases from J, leaving 12 bases between. The germline CDR1 and CDR2 sequences are MNHEY and SVGAGI. DNA for the CDR3: TGTGCCAGCAGTTACCCCGGAAGGGAGACTGAAGCTTTCTTT. It translates to CASSYPGRETEAFF.

V usage is TRBV19 and J usage is TRBJ1-4; the D is unclear. Trimming removed 1 base from V and 3 bases from J, with 3 bases in between. This CDR3 contains 13 residues. CDR1 is LNHDA and CDR2 is SQIVND in the germline V gene (reference sequence). CDR3 loop: CASSIAANEKLFF. The CDR3 bases are TGTGCCAGTAGTATAGCTGCTAATGAAAAACTGTTTTTT.

The gene calls are TRBV6-1 and TRBJ1-2; D may be TRBD1 (5 bases). V was trimmed by 2 bases and J by 2 bases, leaving 9 bases between them. CDR3 length equals 14 residues. In germline, CDR1 is MNHNS, CDR2 SASEGT. CDR3 DNA: TGTGCCAGCAGTGAAAGCGGGGGGAACTATGGCTACACCTTC. It encodes CASSESGGNYGYTF.

The chain is built from TRBV5-1 and TRBJ2-2; D not resolved. The V gene's germline CDR1 is SGHRS and CDR2 YFSETQ. The CDR3 length is 12 residues. Trimming pared 5 bases from V and 7 bases from J, leaving 9 bases between. This chain's CDR3 is CASSTGFGELFF. The DNA of the CDR3 is TGCGCCAGCAGTACCGGGTTCGGGGAGCTGTTTTTT.

The rearrangement links TRBV4-2 to TRBJ2-2; D may be TRBD2 (6 bases). The germline V gene encodes CDR1 LGHNA and CDR2 YNFKEQ. This CDR3 comprises 16 residues. V lost 0 bases and J lost 6, with 14 bases in between. The chain's CDR3 is CASSQEGGVLAGELFF. CDR3 in DNA: TGTGCCAGCAGCCAAGAAGGAGGGGTCCTCGCCGGGGAGCTGTTTTTT.

The chain has TRBV18 and TRBJ1-4; D call uncertain. Germline CDR1 is KGHSH and CDR2 is LQKENI. This CDR3 contains 15 residues. V lost 6 bases, J lost 5 bases, and 16 bases lay in between. CDR3 residues: CASSGLVTDNEKLFF. In DNA form, the CDR3 reads TGTGCCAGCTCTGGATTAGTCACAGACAATGAAAAACTGTTTTTT.

V usage is TRBV27 and J usage is TRBJ1-3, with D possibly TRBD1 on 6 matching bases. The V and J ends lost 2 bases and 0 bases respectively, with 11 bases between them. CDR1 is MNHEY, CDR2 SMNVEV, per germline (reference sequence). The CDR3 spans 16 residues. The CDR3 nucleotides are TGTGCCAGCAGTTTAGGGGGCGGCAGCTCTGGAAACACCATATATTTT. It yields the protein CASSLGGGSSGNTIYF.

This clone was recorded a few times. This sequence joins TRBV6-2 or TRBV6-3 and TRBJ1-5; the D is unclear. Trimming removed 5 bases from V and 5 bases from J, with 7 bases in between. CDR1 is MNHEY and CDR2 is SVGEGT in the germline V gene. The CDR3 spans 12 residues. The CDR3 nucleotides are TGTGCCAGCAGTCACATTCATCAGCCCCAGCATTTT. The encoded protein is CASSHIHQPQHF.

The chain is built from TRBV2 and TRBJ1-1, with D maybe TRBD1 (5 bases). The CDR3 runs to 14 residues. With 4 bases removed from V and 5 bases from J, the gap between germline ends came to 14 bases. Per the germline V gene, CDR1 is SNHLY and CDR2 is FYNNEI. CDR3 sequence reads: CASSALWEGTEAFF. The DNA of the CDR3 is TGTGCCAGCAGTGCCTTATGGGAGGGGACTGAAGCTTTCTTT.

This chain joins TRBV15 and TRBJ1-5; D gene uncertain. Germline V lookup: CDR1 LNHNV, CDR2 YYDKDF (reference sequence). CDR3 length equals 16 residues. V was shortened by 3 bases and J by 1 base, with 13 bases between the two germline ends. Here the CDR3 reads CATSSLHIGSNQPQHF. The CDR3 nucleotides are TGTGCCACCAGCAGTCTTCATATCGGGAGCAATCAGCCCCAGCATTTT. The complete variable domain, with remaining parts taken from reference TRBV15 and TRBJ1-5, reads DAMVIQNPRYQVTQFGKPVTLSCSQTLNHNVMYWYQQKSSQAPKLLFHYYDKDFNNEADTPDNFQSRRPNTSFCFLDIRSPGLGDTAMYLCATSSLHIGSNQPQHFGDGTRLSIL.

J is TRBJ2-7 and V is TRBV6-5; TRBD2 matches 7 bases. This CDR3 contains 14 residues. Germline values: CDR1 MNHEY, CDR2 SVGAGI. V was clipped by 6 bases and J by 2 bases; unmatched bases: 7. The DNA of the CDR3 is TGTGCCAGCAGCTATAGCGGGCGAGCCTACGAGCAGTACTTC. The encoded protein is CASSYSGRAYEQYF.

The chain couples TRBV3-1 (or the pseudogene TRBV3-2) to TRBJ2-3; D not resolved. Germline-derived CDR1 and CDR2 are LGHDT and YNNKEL (reference sequence). Deletions cut 1 base from V and 0 bases from J, with 8 bases between. This CDR3 contains 15 residues. CDR3 residues: CASSQAGQSTDTQYF. The DNA of the CDR3 is TGTGCCAGCAGCCAAGCGGGTCAGAGCACAGATACGCAGTATTTT.

About this clone: In the same sample, other DNA sequences code for this CDR3. The rearrangement links TRBV9 to TRBJ2-2; 11 positions match TRBD2. Germline CDR1 is SGDLS and CDR2 is YYNGEE. The J segment lost 1 base and the V segment lost 4 bases, leaving 3 bases of the junction unmatched. This CDR3 has 16 residues. CDR3 in amino acids: CASSLGTSGNTGELFF. CDR3 nucleotides: TGTGCCAGCAGCCTCGGGACTAGCGGGAACACCGGGGAGCTGTTTTTT.

The gene calls are TRBV10-3 and TRBJ1-1; 7 bases are shared with TRBD1. This CDR3 has 14 amino acids. Germline V gene lookup returns CDR1 ENHRY and CDR2 SYGVKD. The V gene end was trimmed by 3 bases and the J gene end by 4 bases; junction bases not matched to a gene: 5. As DNA, the CDR3 is TGTGCCATCAGTGAACAACAGGGGAGCACTGAAGCTTTCTTT. This translates into CAISEQQGSTEAFF.